Listed here are 26 T cell receptor beta chains from one sample, sequenced in a study of control samples from healthy donors and cancer patients (dated by TCRdb to the early 2020s). The library came from the immunoSEQ multiplex PCR assay. This immuneACCESS table, as held by TCRdb, lists in-frame sequences with V and J called but not all clones. Of the missing ones, under half trace to an unresolved V gene in checked studies; the others have no known cause. In all, the sample holds nearly 40,000 clones, and about 90% of those were seen once. Clones ranked in the top ten supply roughly 3.5% of the sample. The specimen sequenced was blood. Every receptor here comes from a woman aged 50 to 65 in good health.

This chain joins TRBV19 and TRBJ1-1, with a weak D call TRBD1 (6 bases). Germline V CDR1 and CDR2: LNHDA, SQIVND (reference sequence). This CDR3 region has 17 residues. With 5 bases removed from V and 5 bases from J, the gap between germline ends came to 24 bases. CDR3 in DNA: TGTGCCAGTAGTCCTAATGTACCCGGGGGCCCCATAACTGAAGCTTTCTTT. This codes for CASSPNVPGGPITEAFF.

V gene TRBV4-3 combines with J gene TRBJ1-2; no clear D gene. CDR1 is LGHNA and CDR2 is YSLEER in the germline V gene. Trimming removed 0 bases at V and 7 bases at J, with 18 bases between. The CDR3 runs 16 residues. CDR3 sequence: CASSQEGWTAAGGYTF. The CDR3 nucleotides read TGCGCCAGCAGCCAAGAAGGGTGGACCGCGGCGGGTGGCTACACCTTC.

This clone was seen a single time. The rearrangement links TRBV27 to TRBJ1-2; the D gene is possibly TRBD1 (6 bases). V was cut by 5 bases and J by 7 bases, with 20 bases left in between. CDR1 is MNHEY, CDR2 SMNVEV, per germline (reference sequence). This CDR3 is 15 amino acids long. The CDR3 reads CASSTLPGAQGGYTF. CDR3 coding DNA: TGTGCCAGCAGTACCCTCCCAGGGGCGCAAGGTGGCTACACCTTC.

CDR3 nucleotide sequence: TGTGCCAGCAGTACGGGACTTGGCTACACCTTC. Its protein is CASSTGLGYTF. The chain couples TRBV12-3 or TRBV12-4 to TRBJ1-2; TRBD1 might be the D (5 bases). Trimming cost V 5 bases and J 7 bases, with 8 bases left between them. This CDR3 comprises 11 residues.

The chain carries TRBV24-1 and TRBJ1-2; tentative D call: TRBD1 (6 bases). Trimming removed 1 base from V and 6 bases from J, with 17 bases in between. CDR3 size: 16 residues. Germline V gene data show CDR1 as KGHDR and CDR2 as SFDVKD. In DNA form, the CDR3 reads TGTGCCACCAGTGATTTAGGAAAGGGGGGCACGGATGGCTACACCTTC. Translated, it gives CATSDLGKGGTDGYTF.

The rearrangement joins TRBV18 to TRBJ2-3; 9 nucleotides match TRBD1. Germline loops: CDR1 KGHSH, CDR2 LQKENI. This CDR3 is built from 15 residues. The V gene end was trimmed by 8 bases and the J gene end by 5 bases; junction bases not matched to a gene: 11. CDR3: CASRPGQGLGDTQYF. The CDR3 coding sequence is TGTGCCAGCCGACCGGGACAGGGTTTAGGAGATACGCAGTATTTT. Drawing the rest from reference TRBV18 and TRBJ2-3, the complete variable domain is NAGVMQNPRHLVRRRGQEARLRCSPMKGHSHVYWYRQLPEEGLKFMVYLQKENIIDESGMPKERFSAEFPKEGPSILRIQQVVRGDSAAYFCASRPGQGLGDTQYFGPGTRLTVL.

The table lists this clone with a few counts. V gene TRBV9 combines with J gene TRBJ2-7; no clear D. This CDR3 is built from 13 residues. V lost 4 bases to trimming and J lost 4 bases, with 12 bases between them. The V gene's germline CDR1 is SGDLS and CDR2 YYNGEE. For the CDR3, the DNA is TGTGCCAGCAGCCCCGGACCCGGATACGAGCAGTACTTC. Residues: CASSPGPGYEQYF.

The chain combines TRBV25-1 with TRBJ1-2; 9 nucleotides align to TRBD1. The J segment lost 2 bases and the V segment lost 2 bases, leaving 9 bases of the junction unmatched. This CDR3 has 17 residues. Germline lookup yields CDR1 MGHDK and CDR2 SYGVNS. This CDR3 is CASSEMGNRGPNYGYTF. DNA of the CDR3: TGTGCCAGCAGTGAAATGGGAAACAGGGGGCCGAACTATGGCTACACCTTC.

The chain joins TRBV14 to TRBJ2-2; 9 bases line up with TRBD2. Trimming at V came to 4 bases and at J to 4 bases, leaving 4 bases not matched to a gene. This CDR3 spans 15 amino acids. Germline V gene data show CDR1 as SGHDN and CDR2 as FVKESK. The CDR3 region is CASSLSGGSTGELFF. The DNA of the CDR3 is TGTGCCAGCAGCCTTAGCGGGGGTAGCACCGGGGAGCTGTTTTTT.

This chain joins TRBV7-3 and TRBJ2-1; no clear D gene. Germline V lookup: CDR1 SGHTA, CDR2 FQGTGA. Trimming left V 0 bases short and J 5 bases short, with 8 bases between. This CDR3 has 14 amino acids. In nucleotides, the CDR3 is TGTGCCAGCAGCTTAACGAGGCAGAACAATGAGCAGTTCTTC. Amino acid sequence: CASSLTRQNNEQFF. Combining the CDR3 with reference TRBV7-3 and TRBJ2-1 gives the whole variable domain GAGVSQTPSNKVTEKGKYVELRCDPISGHTALYWYRQSLGQGPEFLIYFQGTGAADDSGLPNDRFFAVRPEGSVSTLKIQRTERGDSAVYLCASSLTRQNNEQFFGPGTRLTVL.

This clone was seen more than once but under ten times. This chain links TRBV5-6 with TRBJ1-4; 7 bases are a match to TRBD1. The CDR3 contains 13 residues. The V gene's germline CDR1 is SGHDT and CDR2 YYEEEE. The trim removed 5 bases at V and 5 bases at J, leaving 3 bases unmatched. CDR3 sequence: CASRGQLNEKLFF. The CDR3, as DNA: TGTGCCAGCAGGGGACAGCTAAATGAAAAACTGTTTTTT.

The chain carries TRBV27 and TRBJ2-7; D may match TRBD1 or TRBD2 (6 bases each). The V end was cut by 3 bases, the J end by 7 bases, with 16 bases between. The CDR3 consists of 14 residues. Germline loops: CDR1 MNHEY, CDR2 SMNVEV (reference sequence). As DNA, the CDR3 is TGTGCCAGCAGTTTCTCGGGGGCCCAGAGGGAGCAGTACTTC. The encoded protein is CASSFSGAQREQYF.

This CDR3 is CAISELETQYF. CDR3 DNA sequence: TGTGCCATCAGTGAGTTGGAGACCCAGTACTTC. The chain links TRBV10-3 to TRBJ2-5, with D hard to call. The CDR3 extends over 11 amino acids. The V end was cut by 1 base, the J end by 5 bases, with 2 bases between. CDR1 and CDR2 from the germline V gene are ENHRY and SYGVKD.

The chain carries TRBV5-8 and TRBJ1-4; no reliable D call. The CDR3 length is 15 residues. Per the germline V gene, CDR1 is SGHTS and CDR2 is YDEGEE. The ends were cut back, 4 bases at V and 5 bases at J, with 15 bases in the middle. DNA of the CDR3: TGTGCCAGCAGCCTCCAAGGACGGTTGAATGAAAAACTGTTTTTT. Protein: CASSLQGRLNEKLFF.

The sample holds one count of this clone. The chain uses TRBV7-2 and TRBJ1-2; weak D call: TRBD1 (6 bases). Trimming took off 2 bases at V and 6 bases at J, with 10 bases between the two ends. This CDR3 is built from 13 residues. Germline CDR1 reads SGHTA; CDR2 reads FQGNSA. The CDR3 bases are TGTGCCAGCAGCTTATACAGGGCCGATGGCTACACCTTC. This encodes CASSLYRADGYTF.

CDR3 sequence: CASSTTSGFETQYF. The CDR3 DNA reads as TGTGCCAGTAGTACGACTAGCGGGTTCGAGACCCAGTACTTC. J is TRBJ2-5 and V is TRBV19, with 10 bases fitting TRBD2. V lost 4 bases to trimming and J lost 5 bases; unmatched junction nucleotides: 4. CDR3 size: 14 residues. Germline V gene sequence: CDR1 LNHDA, CDR2 SQIVND (reference sequence). Drawing the rest from reference TRBV19 and TRBJ2-5, the complete variable domain is DGGITQSPKYLFRKEGQNVTLSCEQNLNHDAMYWYRQDPGQGLRLIYYSQIVNDFQKGDIAEGYSVSREKKESFPLTVTSAQKNPTAFYLCASSTTSGFETQYFGPGTRLLVL.

V and J are TRBV4-1 and TRBJ1-1; 7 bases agree with TRBD1. The CDR3 sequence is 12 residues long. Germline CDR1 MGHRA, CDR2 YSYEKL. V was clipped by 2 bases and J by 11 bases; unmatched bases: 5. The CDR3 DNA is TGCGCCAGCAGCCAAACAGGGGAACCGGCTTTCTTT. Translating it yields CASSQTGEPAFF.

The chain is built from TRBV12-3 or TRBV12-4 and TRBJ1-1, with D possibly being TRBD1 (6 bases). The V end lost 3 bases, the J end lost 4 bases, and 9 bases lay between the germline ends. The CDR3 is 13 amino acids. CDR3 in DNA: TGTGCCAGCAGTTTGAGGGGGGGCACTGAAGCTTTCTTT. It translates to CASSLRGGTEAFF.

The chain links TRBV6-1 to TRBJ1-2; tentative D call: TRBD1 (5 bases). The CDR3 runs to 13 residues. CDR1 is MNHNS, CDR2 SASEGT, per germline. V was clipped by 2 bases and J by 8 bases, with 12 bases between them. The CDR3 DNA follows: TGTGCCAGCAGTGAAACCGAACGGGGGGGCTACACCTTC. It encodes CASSETERGGYTF.

The chain links TRBV2 to TRBJ1-4; TRBD1 might be the D (6 bases). V lost 8 bases and J lost 7, with 17 bases in between. Germline lookup yields CDR1 SNHLY and CDR2 FYNNEI. This CDR3 is built from 14 residues. The CDR3 loop reads CASQGPKGSEKLFF. As DNA, the CDR3 is TGTGCCAGCCAGGGGCCGAAGGGTAGTGAAAAACTGTTTTTT.

This rearrangement joins TRBV28 to TRBJ1-2; tentatively, D is TRBD1 (6 bases). CDR3 length: 12 residues. Germline loops: CDR1 MDHEN, CDR2 SYDVKM. V was trimmed by 2 bases and J by 7 bases, leaving 8 bases between them. This chain's CDR3 is CASSLGGVGYTF. The CDR3 DNA follows: TGTGCCAGCAGTTTAGGGGGCGTTGGCTACACCTTC.

The J gene is TRBJ1-5, the V gene TRBV4-3, with D hard to call. The germline gives CDR1 LGHNA, CDR2 YSLEER. The length of the CDR3 is 18 residues. V shed 0 bases and J shed 0 bases, with 15 bases lying between them. This CDR3 is CASSQENVTDYSNQPQHF. The CDR3 DNA follows: TGCGCCAGCAGCCAAGAAAACGTAACAGACTATAGCAATCAGCCCCAGCATTTT.

This rearrangement joins TRBV14 to TRBJ1-2; 8 nucleotides agree with TRBD1. The germline V gene has CDR1 SGHDN and CDR2 FVKESK. With V trimmed by 5 bases and J by 8 bases, 19 bases remained unmatched. This CDR3 has 17 amino acids. The CDR3 DNA follows: TGTGCCAGCAGCTCTATTTCCGTTTCGACAGGGGCCTGGGGCTACACCTTC. Encoded protein: CASSSISVSTGAWGYTF.

V gene TRBV7-9 combines with J gene TRBJ2-2; D could derive from TRBD1 or TRBD2 (6 bases each). V gave up 5 bases and J gave up 5 bases, with 18 bases separating them. Per the germline V gene, CDR1 is SEHNR and CDR2 is FQNEAQ (reference sequence). CDR3 length: 16 amino acids. CDR3 bases: TGTGCCAGCAGCCCAGAGGGGGGCCCGAGGACCGGGGAGCTGTTTTTT. Amino acids: CASSPEGGPRTGELFF. Complete variable domain (other parts from reference TRBV7-9 and TRBJ2-2): DTGVSQNPRHKITKRGQNVTFRCDPISEHNRLYWYRQTLGQGPEFLTYFQNEAQLEKSRLLSDRFSAERPKGSFSTLEIQRTEQGDSAMYLCASSPEGGPRTGELFFGEGSRLTVL.

V is TRBV9 and J is TRBJ1-1; D remains ambiguous. The V gene's germline CDR1 is SGDLS and CDR2 YYNGEE. The CDR3 totals 11 residues. Between the trimmed V and J ends, which lost 4 bases and 5 bases, there was a span of 6 bases. The CDR3 loop reads CASSRETEAFF. The CDR3 nucleotides are TGTGCCAGCAGCAGGGAAACTGAAGCTTTCTTT.

The chain joins TRBV6-4 to TRBJ2-2; D remains unclear. This CDR3 is built from 13 residues. Germline V lookup: CDR1 MRHNA, CDR2 SNTAGT. V gave up 5 bases and J gave up 0 bases, with 4 bases separating them. The CDR3 DNA sequence: TGTGCCAGCAGTCCTACGAACACCGGGGAGCTGTTTTTT. Translated, it gives CASSPTNTGELFF.